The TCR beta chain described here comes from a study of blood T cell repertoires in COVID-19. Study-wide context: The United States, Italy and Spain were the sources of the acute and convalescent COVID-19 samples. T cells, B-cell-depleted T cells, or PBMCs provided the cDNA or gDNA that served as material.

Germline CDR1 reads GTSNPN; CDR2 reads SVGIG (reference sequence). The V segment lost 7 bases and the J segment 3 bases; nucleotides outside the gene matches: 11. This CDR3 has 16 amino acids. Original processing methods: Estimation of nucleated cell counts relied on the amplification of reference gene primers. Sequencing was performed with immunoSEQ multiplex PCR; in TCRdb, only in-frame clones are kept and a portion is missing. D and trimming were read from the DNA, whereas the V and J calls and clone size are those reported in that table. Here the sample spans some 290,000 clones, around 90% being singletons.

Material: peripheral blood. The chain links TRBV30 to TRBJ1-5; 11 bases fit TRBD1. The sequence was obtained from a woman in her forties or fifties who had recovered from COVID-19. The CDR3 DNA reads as TGTGCCTCCACCAGCGGGACAGGGGGGACCAATCAGCCCCAGCATTTT. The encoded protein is CASTSGTGGTNQPQHF.